The clone carrying this T cell receptor beta chain was seen once. The method was immunoSEQ multiplex PCR; TCRdb's version includes in-frame clones alone and lacks a portion of them. The sample contains 250,000 to 400,000 clones, around 89% of which appear only once. These data are taken from a study of blood T cell repertoires in COVID-19. After removal of 1 base from V and 5 bases from J, the junction contained 3 bases not matched to a gene. The CDR3 extends over 15 amino acids. The germline V gene encodes CDR1 SNHLY and CDR2 FYNNEI. The J gene is TRBJ1-1, the V gene TRBV2; 11 nucleotides match TRBD1. The sequence was obtained from a woman in her twenties or thirties with COVID-19, enrolled during active disease. The sequencing sample was made of peripheral blood. The CDR3 DNA is TGTGCCAGCAGTGAAGAGGGGACAGGGGGGACTGAAGCTTTCTTT. It specifies CASSEEGTGGTEAFF. Full variable domain (missing parts from reference TRBV2 and TRBJ1-1): EPEVTQTPSHQVTQMGQEVILRCVPISNHLYFYWYRQILGQKVEFLVSFYNNEISEKSEIFDDQFSVERPDGSNFTLKIRSTKLEDSAMYFCASSEEGTGGTEAFFGQGTRLTVV.